This TCR beta chain was sequenced in a study of blood T cells in healthy people across ages (dated by TCRdb to the mid-2010s). Looking at the study overall: In model experiments, template switching captured roughly one uniquely barcoded TCR beta cDNA molecule for every two T cells. Using deep sequencing normalized with unique cDNA molecular identifiers, the study measured how TCR beta repertoire diversity changes with age. Four age groups were formed from the donors: young (average approximately 15 years), middle-aged (around 37), aged (about 68) and long-lived (more than 75). To avoid experimental bias, donors of different ages were randomly spread across the sequencing lanes. Using the same blood draw, the study looked at two additional independent replicas of 1 million unique cDNA reads for two donors, one aged 18 to 29 and the other aged 80 or older.

Library prep was done by 5' RACE. The sequencer listed for this sample is Illumina HiSeq 2500. A second PCR of roughly 7 to 11 cycles was performed with a sample-barcoded 5' primer and a J-beta primer mix. A unique molecular identifier was introduced onto each TCR beta cDNA molecule by a template-switch 5' adaptor carrying 12 random nucleotides. Each sample yielded at least 3 million CDR3-containing paired-end reads. The Mint cDNA synthesis kit, primed by a TRBC-specific oligonucleotide, was used to synthesize first-strand cDNA from all RNA. After uracil-DNA glycosylase treatment, a first 18-cycle PCR used universal primers M1SS and BC2_uni_R on all cDNA. The paper's data handling went like this. For normalization, 1 million high-quality reads, each with a distinct molecular identifier, were randomly selected from each sample. Instead of being binned into consensus sequences, reads with shared molecular identifiers were discarded. MiTCR, set to a Q25 quality threshold and the strictest error-elimination algorithm, was used for CDR3 identification, clonotype clustering and error correction. A nonparametric unseen species model with Euler transformation was used to estimate a lower bound on total TCR beta diversity. The public reads were reanalyzed by TCRdb: fastp trimming at Q25, MiXCR alignment, in-frame beta chains only. One record per CDR3 amino acid sequence lists the most common genes and DNA. The V and J calls shown here were made by TCRdb, not taken from the authors' results. The sample contains approximately 800,000 distinct CDR3 sequences, more than 55% of them found a single time. The top ten clonotypes cover roughly 26% of the sample.

What the study reported, not specific to this receptor: The long-lived group showed more naive CD4+ T cells, fewer expanded clones and increased TCR diversity than the aged group, suggesting age selection. Total diversity estimates from one million sequenced T cells were considered lower bounds and underestimates. A strong correlation was found between observed TCR beta diversity and the percentage of naive T cells measured by flow cytometry. Donor CMV infection status was unknown, potentially confounding age-related changes in expanded clonotypes. Observed TCR beta diversity per million T cells fell roughly linearly with age, and a significant reduction was already apparent by age roughly 40. Conclusive comparison of naive and antigen-experienced compartments was prevented by the profiling of bulk unsorted PBMCs.

The 39 donors, aged about 6 to 100 years, were systemically healthy Caucasian individuals from Russia. Around 9.9 milliliters of peripheral blood were collected from each donor into EDTA-treated Vacutainer tubes. Ficoll-Paque density-gradient centrifugation was used to isolate PBMCs, with at least 7 million obtained per sample. Total RNA, at least 5 micrograms per sample, was extracted from PBMCs with Trizol reagent. Naive CD45RAhigh/CD27high T cell percentages were measured by flow cytometry on a PBMC aliquot from every donor. The CDR3 goes from the cysteine to the phenylalanine over 12 residues. The only DNA kept is the CDR3, 36 bases in frame from the first base. Based on the germline V gene, the CDR1 and CDR2 sequences are SNHLY and FYNNEI. Notes on this clonotype: Its antigen is not yet known. Base-call qualities are not available, and no considerably larger clone is one nucleotide away.

The chain uses TRBV2 and TRBJ2-5; a tentative D match to TRBD1 spans 6 bases. Matching the DNA end better, TRBJ2-7 makes the J call doubtful. Sequencing was done on a sample of blood. The sequence was obtained from a man in his forties in good health. Here is the DNA: TGTGCCAGCACCCCGGGACATGGCGAGCAGTACTTC. It encodes CASTPGHGEQYF.